What follows describes a single T cell receptor beta chain. Trimming left V 7 bases short and J 1 base short, with 11 bases between. CDR1 MNHEY and CDR2 SMNVEV come from the germline V gene (reference sequence). The CDR3 runs to 15 residues. The data were taken from a study of shared T cell receptors in the human thymus. Produced via immunoSEQ multiplex PCR; TCRdb's table is partial and in-frame only. The sample carries 500,000 to 550,000 clones, 78% recorded once. These sequences were also reported in another study, on human thymus T cells. That paper states: Thymic tissue was derived from resections collected during corrective heart surgery. Within thymic and blood repertoires, V and J gene usage appeared to be biased. A high degree of thymic repertoire overlap among unrelated individuals was reported in related research.

The chain uses TRBV27 and TRBJ2-6; D ambiguous. The source is a boy younger than two with a congenital heart defect. The sample comprised thymocytes. In DNA form, the CDR3 reads TGTGCCAGCACCCGGCGGTTATCTGGGGCCAACGTCCTGACTTTC. Amino acid sequence: CASTRRLSGANVLTF. The whole variable domain, remainder taken from reference TRBV27 and TRBJ2-6, is EAQVTQNPRYLITVTGKKLTVTCSQNMNHEYMSWYRQDPGLGLRQIYYSMNVEVTDKGDVPEGYKVSRKEKRNFPLILESPSPNQTSLYFCASTRRLSGANVLTFGAGSRLTVL.